What follows are 24 T cell receptor beta chains derived from one specimen sequenced in a study of radiation and T cells in renal cell carcinoma. Time point defined: blood 2 weeks post-SBRT. Treatment given: 15 Gy SBRT to primary tumor, nephrectomy 4 weeks later. Using immunoSEQ multiplex PCR, the repertoire was profiled, and TCRdb retains in-frame clones only, with some absent. The table includes some 120,000 clones, roughly 91% detected once. Sequencing was performed on blood, taken from a patient whose treatment included radiotherapy and nephrectomy. The receptor set was obtained from a woman in her 70s with renal cell carcinoma.

J is TRBJ1-1 and V is TRBV5-6; 9 bases map to TRBD1. CDR1 is SGHDT and CDR2 is YYEEEE in the germline V gene. V dropped 4 bases and J dropped 4; count of bases not matched to a gene: 5. The CDR3 has 14 residues. CDR3: CASSHRGRSTEAFF. CDR3 DNA: TGTGCCAGCAGCCACAGGGGGCGCAGCACTGAAGCTTTCTTT.

This chain uses TRBV7-3 with TRBJ2-3; no clear D gene. Germline V gene sequence: CDR1 SGHTA, CDR2 FQGTGA. The CDR3 spans 15 residues. V gave up 1 base and J gave up 2 bases, with 10 bases separating them. In nucleotides, the CDR3 is TGTGCCAGCAGCTTAAGGTCGGCCTACACAGATACGCAGTATTTT. Its translation: CASSLRSAYTDTQYF. The full variable domain, its missing parts supplied by reference TRBV7-3 and TRBJ2-3, is GAGVSQTPSNKVTEKGKYVELRCDPISGHTALYWYRQSLGQGPEFLIYFQGTGAADDSGLPNDRFFAVRPEGSVSTLKIQRTERGDSAVYLCASSLRSAYTDTQYFGPGTRLTVL.

The gene calls are TRBV2 and TRBJ2-5, with D unclear. The tail of the sequence fits TRBJ2-7 better, so the J call may be wrong. Germline assignment: CDR1 SNHLY and CDR2 FYNNEI. The CDR3 is 13 amino acids. The CDR3 reads CASGWEVSYEQYF. The CDR3 DNA follows: TGTGCCAGCGGATGGGAAGTCTCCTACGAGCAGTACTTC.

This clone occurred once. V gene TRBV9 combines with J gene TRBJ2-6; a weak D match, TRBD1 (6 bases). There are 15 residues in the CDR3. V shed 3 bases and J shed 2 bases, with 9 bases lying between them. From germline, CDR1 is SGDLS and CDR2 YYNGEE. The CDR3 region is CASSDRVAGANVLTF. The DNA for the CDR3 is TGTGCCAGCAGCGACAGGGTTGCTGGGGCCAACGTCCTGACTTTC.

This chain joins TRBV30 and TRBJ2-2; 8 bases are shared with TRBD1. V lost 7 bases to trimming and J lost 7 bases; unmatched junction nucleotides: 8. Germline V CDR1 and CDR2: GTSNPN, SVGIG (reference sequence). This CDR3 contains 13 residues. The CDR3 reads CAFNRGSVGELFF. CDR3 sequence (DNA): TGTGCCTTTAACAGGGGGTCGGTCGGGGAGCTGTTTTTT.

The chain combines TRBV19 with TRBJ1-5; no firm D call. The CDR3 runs 14 residues. Germline CDR1 and CDR2: LNHDA and SQIVND (reference sequence). V lost 6 bases to trimming and J lost 9 bases, with 18 bases between them. CDR3 sequence: CASRDRVLQLPQHF. Here the CDR3 DNA reads TGTGCCAGTAGGGACCGGGTCCTCCAATTGCCCCAGCATTTT. Variable domain in full (rest from reference TRBV19 and TRBJ1-5): DGGITQSPKYLFRKEGQNVTLSCEQNLNHDAMYWYRQDPGQGLRLIYYSQIVNDFQKGDIAEGYSVSREKKESFPLTVTSAQKNPTAFYLCASRDRVLQLPQHFGDGTRLSIL.

The chain has TRBV30 and TRBJ1-6; D uncertain. In germline, CDR1 is GTSNPN, CDR2 SVGIG (reference sequence). V was pared by 0 bases and J by 11 bases, with 5 bases between. CDR3 length equals 11 residues. The DNA of the CDR3 is TGTGCCTGGAGTGTAGGTACACCCCTCCACTTT. This translates into CAWSVGTPLHF.

The rearrangement links TRBV5-6 to TRBJ1-2; 9 bases align to TRBD1. The J segment lost 8 bases and the V segment lost 1 base, leaving 3 bases of the junction unmatched. The CDR3 covers 13 residues. CDR1 SGHDT and CDR2 YYEEEE come from the germline V gene. CDR3 amino acids: CASSLWDRVGYTF. CDR3 bases: TGTGCCAGCAGCTTGTGGGACAGGGTGGGCTACACCTTC.

The V gene is TRBV19, the J gene TRBJ1-1; D ambiguous. V gave up 1 base and J gave up 0 bases, with 3 bases separating them. The CDR3 sequence is 13 residues long. Per germline, CDR1 LNHDA and CDR2 SQIVND (reference sequence). The CDR3 is CASSIVVNTEAFF. CDR3 nucleotide sequence: TGTGCCAGTAGTATAGTAGTGAACACTGAAGCTTTCTTT.

The rearrangement links TRBV5-1 to TRBJ1-1; 9 bases align to TRBD1. Germline V gene lookup returns CDR1 SGHRS and CDR2 YFSETQ. Germline trimming cut 4 bases from V and 2 bases from J; bases unmatched to any gene: 6. CDR3 length: 15 amino acids. The CDR3 region is CASSHQTGGNTEAFF. In nucleotides, the CDR3 is TGCGCCAGCAGCCACCAGACAGGGGGTAACACTGAAGCTTTCTTT.

The chain has TRBV19 and TRBJ2-2; 9 bases fit TRBD1. Losses at the gene ends were 5 bases for V and 5 bases for J; bases not matched to a gene: 6. The CDR3 length is 15 residues. CDR1 LNHDA and CDR2 SQIVND come from the germline V gene (reference sequence). CDR3 loop: CASSEGQGRTGELFF. The CDR3 nucleotides read TGTGCCAGTAGTGAGGGACAGGGCCGAACCGGGGAGCTGTTTTTT.

The rearrangement joins TRBV6-1 to TRBJ2-7; D is unresolved. Between the trimmed V and J ends, which lost 8 bases and 3 bases, there was a span of 14 bases. The CDR3 runs to 13 residues. The germline V gene encodes CDR1 MNHNS and CDR2 SASEGT. The CDR3 sequence is CASQKGGLYEQYF. The CDR3 nucleotides read TGTGCCAGCCAAAAGGGCGGCCTCTACGAGCAGTACTTC.

This clone was counted a few times. The gene calls are TRBV28 and TRBJ2-2; D might be TRBD1 (7 bases). Per germline, CDR1 MDHEN and CDR2 SYDVKM. Trimming removed 6 bases from V and 3 bases from J, with 14 bases in between. The CDR3 is made up of 15 amino acids. The CDR3: CASRRQGGHTGELFF. The CDR3 DNA reads as TGTGCCAGCAGAAGACAGGGAGGTCACACCGGGGAGCTGTTTTTT. Full variable domain (outside the CDR3, taken from reference TRBV28 and TRBJ2-2): DVKVTQSSRYLVKRTGEKVFLECVQDMDHENMFWYRQDPGLGLRLIYFSYDVKMKEKGDIPEGYSVSREKKERFSLILESASTNQTSMYLCASRRQGGHTGELFFGEGSRLTVL.

This clone was found once. CDR3: CASSPSGGNTEAFF. CDR3 in DNA: TGTGCCAGCAGTCCTTCAGGGGGCAACACTGAAGCTTTCTTT. This chain connects TRBV2 to TRBJ1-1; 8 bases line up with TRBD1. CDR3 length: 14 amino acids. Trimming cost V 5 bases and J 2 bases; bases outside gene matches: 4. CDR1 is SNHLY and CDR2 is FYNNEI in the germline V gene. Full variable domain (rest looked up from reference TRBV2 and TRBJ1-1): EPEVTQTPSHQVTQMGQEVILRCVPISNHLYFYWYRQILGQKVEFLVSFYNNEISEKSEIFDDQFSVERPDGSNFTLKIRSTKLEDSAMYFCASSPSGGNTEAFFGQGTRLTVV.

The chain links TRBV5-8 to TRBJ2-7, with D unclear. In germline, CDR1 is SGHTS, CDR2 YDEGEE. CDR3 length: 13 amino acids. Deletions cut 0 bases from V and 1 base from J, with 5 bases between. The CDR3 DNA sequence: TGTGCCAGCAGCTTGGACATTTCCTACGAGCAGTACTTC. Translating gives CASSLDISYEQYF.

The chain joins TRBV7-2 to TRBJ1-3, with D unresolved. The germline CDR1 and CDR2 sequences are SGHTA and FQGNSA. The CDR3 runs 16 residues. Trimming removed 1 base at V and 0 bases at J, with 10 bases between. The DNA for the CDR3 is TGTGCCAGCAGCTTAGGGGTGCCCAGCTCTGGAAACACCATATATTTT. It encodes CASSLGVPSSGNTIYF.

The J gene is TRBJ2-5, the V gene TRBV5-1; possibly TRBD1 for D (5 bases). Germline CDR1 reads SGHRS; CDR2 reads YFSETQ. Trimming stripped 3 bases from V and 0 bases from J, with 12 bases between. The CDR3 has 15 amino acids. CDR3 coding DNA: TGCGCCAGCAGCTGGACAACAGGTTACCAAGAGACCCAGTACTTC. Protein product: CASSWTTGYQETQYF.

The V gene is TRBV6-1, the J gene TRBJ2-5; TRBD2 agrees at 9 bases. With V trimmed by 2 bases and J by 5 bases, 6 bases remained unmatched. Germline CDR1 reads MNHNS; CDR2 reads SASEGT. The CDR3 is 15 amino acids. CDR3 protein: CASSERRGGLETQYF. The CDR3, as DNA: TGTGCCAGCAGTGAAAGGCGGGGGGGCCTTGAGACCCAGTACTTC.

This clone was detected only once. This chain uses TRBV27 with TRBJ1-2; 11 nucleotides agree with TRBD1. The CDR3 runs 14 residues. The V and J ends lost 6 bases and 4 bases, in that order; junction bases with no gene match: 4. The V gene's germline CDR1 is MNHEY and CDR2 SMNVEV (reference sequence). Here the CDR3 DNA reads TGTGCCAGCAGGACGGGACAGGGGGTCTATGGCTACACCTTC. Translation gives CASRTGQGVYGYTF.

The genes are TRBV9 and TRBJ2-6; the D is unclear. V shed 0 bases and J shed 11 bases, with 12 bases lying between them. Germline CDR1 is SGDLS and CDR2 is YYNGEE. The CDR3 sequence is 14 residues long. The CDR3 coding sequence is TGTGCCAGCAGCGTAGGTGGGCCCCTCCACGTCCTGACTTTC. It yields the protein CASSVGGPLHVLTF.

V and J are TRBV19 and TRBJ1-3, with 9 bases aligning to TRBD1. Germline values: CDR1 LNHDA, CDR2 SQIVND (reference sequence). This CDR3 comprises 17 residues. V gave up 4 bases and J gave up 2 bases; unmatched junction bases: 9. This CDR3 is CASSTDRGRLTGNTIYF. CDR3 in DNA: TGTGCCAGTAGTACGGACAGGGGCCGACTTACTGGAAACACCATATATTTT.

V is TRBV7-2 and J is TRBJ1-4; 7 bases align to TRBD1. The CDR3 has 13 residues. V lost 5 bases to trimming and J lost 8 bases; unmatched junction nucleotides: 5. The germline V gene has CDR1 SGHTA and CDR2 FQGNSA. CDR3 sequence (DNA): TGTGCCAGCAGCACAGGGGCGGAAGAAAAACTGTTTTTT. Its translation: CASSTGAEEKLFF.

The rearrangement links TRBV7-2 to TRBJ1-2; 8 bases are shared with TRBD1. V gave up 5 bases and J gave up 4 bases; unmatched junction bases: 15. This CDR3 is 17 amino acids long. Looked up from germline, CDR1 is SGHTA and CDR2 is FQGNSA. This chain's CDR3 is CASSAAPSAGGPYGYTF. For the CDR3, the DNA is TGTGCCAGCAGCGCAGCCCCCAGTGCAGGGGGCCCCTATGGCTACACCTTC.

CDR3 in amino acids: CASSFGGGQGPGYTF. The CDR3 DNA reads TGTGCCAGCAGCTTTGGCGGGGGACAGGGTCCTGGCTACACCTTC. The rearrangement joins TRBV7-9 to TRBJ1-2; 9 nucleotides line up with TRBD1. Germline trimming cut 3 bases from V and 7 bases from J; bases unmatched to any gene: 9. Per germline, CDR1 SEHNR and CDR2 FQNEAQ (reference sequence). The CDR3 sequence is 15 residues long. The variable domain in full, completed from reference TRBV7-9 and TRBJ1-2, reads DTGVSQNPRHKITKRGQNVTFRCDPISEHNRLYWYRQTLGQGPEFLTYFQNEAQLEKSRLLSDRFSAERPKGSFSTLEIQRTEQGDSAMYLCASSFGGGQGPGYTFGSGTRLTVV.